The T cell receptor (beta chain) under discussion was sequenced for a study of T cell changes during pregnancy in multiple sclerosis. The CDR3 is made up of 14 amino acids. The V end was cut by 2 bases, the J end by 0 bases, with 6 bases between. Germline values: CDR1 SGHDT, CDR2 YYEEEE. Assay used: immunoSEQ multiplex PCR; TCRdb lists only in-frame clones, some missing. Among 60,000 to 80,000 clones, approximately 86% were seen once, and the ten largest hold about 3.5%. A single count supports this clone. This TCR came from a female donor with multiple sclerosis, enrolled in a pregnancy study. This rearrangement joins TRBV5-6 to TRBJ1-5; tentatively, D is TRBD1 (5 bases). Here the sequenced sample was peripheral blood, taken before pregnancy. CDR3 bases: TGTGCCAGCAGCTTCGGGGGTAGCAATCAGCCCCAGCATTTT. Translation: CASSFGGSNQPQHF.